Each of the 9 T cell receptor beta chains below was sequenced from the same sample in a study of blood T cell repertoires in COVID-19. Assay: immunoSEQ multiplex PCR; the TCRdb copy retains only in-frame clones and omits some. Among about 84,000 clones, over 60% were seen once, and the ten largest hold around 7%. The source material was peripheral blood. Receptors originate from a man between 65 and 85 years old with acute or convalescent COVID-19.

The chain uses TRBV28 and TRBJ2-7; D gene ambiguous. The germline V gene has CDR1 MDHEN and CDR2 SYDVKM. V was shortened by 6 bases and J by 0 bases, with 15 bases between the two germline ends. This CDR3 comprises 15 residues. CDR3 DNA: TGTGCCAGCAGGTTGAATCGACGGAGCTCCTACGAGCAGTACTTC. It specifies CASRLNRRSSYEQYF. Together with reference TRBV28 and TRBJ2-7, the CDR3 gives the full variable domain: DVKVTQSSRYLVKRTGEKVFLECVQDMDHENMFWYRQDPGLGLRLIYFSYDVKMKEKGDIPEGYSVSREKKERFSLILESASTNQTSMYLCASRLNRRSSYEQYFGPGTRLTVT.

The CDR3 here is CASSDDRGYNTF. For the CDR3, the DNA is TGTGCCAGCAGTGATGATCGGGGTTACAACACCTTC. V gene TRBV2 combines with J gene TRBJ1-2; no definite D call. Looked up from germline, CDR1 is SNHLY and CDR2 is FYNNEI. Deletions cut 3 bases from V and 12 bases from J, with 14 bases between. CDR3 length: 12 residues.

The chain uses TRBV7-3 and TRBJ2-3, with D tentatively TRBD1 (5 bases). Germline assignment: CDR1 SGHTA and CDR2 FQGTGA. This CDR3 is 13 amino acids long. V lost 5 bases and J lost 6, with 12 bases in between. The CDR3 nucleotides are TGTGCCAGCAGCCGATTTACAGGCGATACGCAGTATTTT. The encoded protein is CASSRFTGDTQYF.

This chain joins TRBV21-1 and TRBJ2-7; TRBD1 is taken as the D call from the table, unchecked against the DNA. TRBV21-1 is a pseudogene segment. The CDR3 covers 14 residues. DNA for the CDR3: TGTGCCAGCAGACTCGGACAGGCGGTATACGAGCAGTACGTC. Its protein product is CASRLGQAVYEQYV.

The V call is TRBV6-5, the J call TRBJ2-3; no reliable D call. The CDR3 spans 14 residues. The ends were cut back, 4 bases at V and 3 bases at J, with 11 bases in the middle. Germline V lookup: CDR1 MNHEY, CDR2 SVGAGI. The CDR3 DNA is TGTGCCAGCAGTTTGGTGGTCAGGACAGATACGCAGTATTTT. Translated, it gives CASSLVVRTDTQYF.

CDR3 in DNA: TGTGCCAGCAGCCCGAGTTGGACAGGGGCTGGGGAGACCCAGTACTTC. It encodes CASSPSWTGAGETQYF. The chain joins TRBV5-6 to TRBJ2-5; TRBD1 matches 9 bases. Germline V CDR1 and CDR2: SGHDT, YYEEEE. After removal of 4 bases from V and 5 bases from J, the junction contained 12 bases not matched to a gene. This CDR3 is 16 amino acids long.

The chain recombines TRBV18 with TRBJ1-1, with D unresolved. The CDR3 contains 14 residues. Deletions cut 6 bases from V and 2 bases from J, with 13 bases between. Germline V lookup: CDR1 KGHSH, CDR2 LQKENI. CDR3 nucleotide sequence: TGTGCCAGCTCCCCGAGCGCGGGCAACACTGAAGCTTTCTTT. It specifies CASSPSAGNTEAFF.

This clone was observed a single time. Additional DNA sequences in this sample encode the identical CDR3. The V call is TRBV27, the J call TRBJ2-7; D is perhaps TRBD1 (6 bases). Germline V CDR1 and CDR2: MNHEY, SMNVEV (reference sequence). V was clipped by 5 bases and J by 5 bases, with 19 bases between them. This CDR3 comprises 15 residues. The CDR3, as DNA: TGTGCCAGCAGTCCATATACAGGGTTCGGCGACGAGCAGTACTTC. Encoded protein: CASSPYTGFGDEQYF.

V is TRBV7-9 and J is TRBJ2-2; weak D call: TRBD1 (5 bases). Trimming removed 5 bases at V and 3 bases at J, with 10 bases between. The CDR3 totals 14 residues. Per the germline V gene, CDR1 is SEHNR and CDR2 is FQNEAQ (reference sequence). CDR3 coding DNA: TGTGCCAGCAGCCCCAGGGCGGACACCGGGGAGCTGTTTTTT. It translates to CASSPRADTGELFF.